Detailed here is one T cell receptor beta chain. The sample comes from a study of T cell changes during pregnancy in multiple sclerosis. TCRdb's table, derived via immunoSEQ multiplex PCR, lists solely in-frame clones and lacks some. The sample carries some 120,000 clones, around 97% recorded once. This CDR3 spans 13 amino acids. V was clipped by 3 bases and J by 8 bases, with 11 bases between them. The germline V gene has CDR1 GTSNPN and CDR2 SVGIG (reference sequence). The specimen comprised peripheral blood, sampled after pregnancy. V usage is TRBV30 and J usage is TRBJ1-6, with D perhaps TRBD1 (5 bases). This sequence was found in a female donor with multiple sclerosis, enrolled in a pregnancy study. CDR3 amino acids: CAWRETGDSPLHF. The CDR3 bases are TGTGCCTGGAGAGAAACAGGAGATTCACCCCTCCACTTT.